The clone carrying this T cell receptor beta chain was found a few times. Germline CDR1 and CDR2: KGHDR and SFDVKD. V lost 1 base, J lost 5 bases, and 8 bases lay in between. CDR3 length: 14 residues. This sample was taken from a study of blood T cell repertoires in COVID-19. Study at large: The origin of the acute and convalescent COVID-19 samples was the United States, Italy and Spain. T cells, B-cell-depleted T cells, or PBMCs supplied cDNA or gDNA.

In the authors' methods: Scientists estimated how many nucleated cells there were by amplifying reference gene primers. Repertoires were generated with immunoSEQ multiplex PCR, while TCRdb's copy carries only in-frame clones and drops some. V, J and clone size were drawn from that table, and D and trimming were deduced from the DNA. In the table there are roughly 120,000 clones, less than 90% of which are singletons. The chain recombines TRBV24-1 with TRBJ1-5; D perhaps matches TRBD1 (6 bases). The sequenced sample was peripheral blood. This clonotype was obtained from a woman aged 55-69 years with acute or convalescent COVID-19. DNA of the CDR3: TGTGCCACCAGTGATTTAGCAGGGGATCAGCCCCAGCATTTT. Translating gives CATSDLAGDQPQHF.